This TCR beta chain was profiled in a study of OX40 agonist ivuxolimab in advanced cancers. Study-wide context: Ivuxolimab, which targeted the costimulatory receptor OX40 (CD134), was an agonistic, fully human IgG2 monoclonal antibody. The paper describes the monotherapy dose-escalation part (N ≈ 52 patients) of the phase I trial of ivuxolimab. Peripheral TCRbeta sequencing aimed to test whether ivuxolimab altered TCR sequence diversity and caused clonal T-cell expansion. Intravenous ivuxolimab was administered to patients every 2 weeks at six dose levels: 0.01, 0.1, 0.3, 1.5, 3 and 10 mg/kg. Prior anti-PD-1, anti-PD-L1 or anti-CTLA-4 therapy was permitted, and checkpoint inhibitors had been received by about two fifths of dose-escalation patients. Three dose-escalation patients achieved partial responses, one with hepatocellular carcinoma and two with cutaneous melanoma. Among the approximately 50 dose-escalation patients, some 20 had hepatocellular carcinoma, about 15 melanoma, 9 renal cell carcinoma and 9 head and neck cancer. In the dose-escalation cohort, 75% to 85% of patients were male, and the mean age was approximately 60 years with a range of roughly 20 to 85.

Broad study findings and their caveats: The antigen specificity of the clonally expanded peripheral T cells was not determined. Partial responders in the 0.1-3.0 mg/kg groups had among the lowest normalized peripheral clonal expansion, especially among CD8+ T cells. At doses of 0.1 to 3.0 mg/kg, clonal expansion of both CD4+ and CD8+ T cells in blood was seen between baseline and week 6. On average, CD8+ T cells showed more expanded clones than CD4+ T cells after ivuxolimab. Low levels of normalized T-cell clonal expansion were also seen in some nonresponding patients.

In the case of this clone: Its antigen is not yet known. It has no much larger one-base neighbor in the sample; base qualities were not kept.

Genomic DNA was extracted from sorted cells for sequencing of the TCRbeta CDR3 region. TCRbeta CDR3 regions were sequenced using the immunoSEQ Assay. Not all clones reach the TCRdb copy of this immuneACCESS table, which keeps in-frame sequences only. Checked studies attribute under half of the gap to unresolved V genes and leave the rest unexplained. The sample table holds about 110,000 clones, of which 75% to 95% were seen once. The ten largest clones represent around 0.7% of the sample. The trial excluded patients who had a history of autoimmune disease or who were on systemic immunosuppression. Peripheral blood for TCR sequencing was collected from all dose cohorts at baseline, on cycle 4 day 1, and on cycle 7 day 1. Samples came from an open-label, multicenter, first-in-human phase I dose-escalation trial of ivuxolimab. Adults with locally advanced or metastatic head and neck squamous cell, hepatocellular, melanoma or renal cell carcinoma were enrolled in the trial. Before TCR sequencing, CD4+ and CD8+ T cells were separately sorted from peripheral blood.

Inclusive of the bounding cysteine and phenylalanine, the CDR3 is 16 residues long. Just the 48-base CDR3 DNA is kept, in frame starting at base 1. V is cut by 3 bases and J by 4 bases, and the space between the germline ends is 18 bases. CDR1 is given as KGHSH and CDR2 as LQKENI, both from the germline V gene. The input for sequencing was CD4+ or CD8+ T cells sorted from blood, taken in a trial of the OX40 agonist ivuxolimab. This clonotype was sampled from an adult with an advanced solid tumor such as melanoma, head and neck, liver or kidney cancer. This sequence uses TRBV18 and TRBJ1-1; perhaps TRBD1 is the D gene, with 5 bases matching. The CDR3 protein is CASSPAGRRGSTEAFF. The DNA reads TGTGCCAGCTCACCGGCGGGGCGAAGAGGGAGCACTGAAGCTTTCTTT.